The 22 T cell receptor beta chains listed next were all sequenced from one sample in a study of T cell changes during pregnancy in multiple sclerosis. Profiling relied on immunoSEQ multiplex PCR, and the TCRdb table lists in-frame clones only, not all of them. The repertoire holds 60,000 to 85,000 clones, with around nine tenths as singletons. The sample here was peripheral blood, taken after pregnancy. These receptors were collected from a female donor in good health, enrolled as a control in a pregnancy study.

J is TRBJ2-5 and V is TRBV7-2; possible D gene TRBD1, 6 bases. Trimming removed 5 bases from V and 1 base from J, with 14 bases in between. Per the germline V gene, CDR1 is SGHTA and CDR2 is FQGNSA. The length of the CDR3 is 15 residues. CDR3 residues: CASSLLRTVQETQYF. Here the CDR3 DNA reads TGTGCCAGCAGCCTGCTACGGACAGTCCAAGAGACCCAGTACTTC. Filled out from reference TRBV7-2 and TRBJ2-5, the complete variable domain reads GAGVSQSPSNKVTEKGKDVELRCDPISGHTALYWYRQSLGQGLEFLIYFQGNSAPDKSGLPSDRFSAERTGGSVSTLTIQRTQQEDSAVYLCASSLLRTVQETQYFGPGTRLLVL.

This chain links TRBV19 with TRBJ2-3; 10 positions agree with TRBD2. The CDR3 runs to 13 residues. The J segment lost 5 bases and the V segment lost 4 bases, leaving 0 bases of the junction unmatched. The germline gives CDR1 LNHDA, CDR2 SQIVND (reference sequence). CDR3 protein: CASSRLAGDTQYF. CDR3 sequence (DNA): TGTGCCAGTAGTAGACTAGCGGGAGATACGCAGTATTTT.

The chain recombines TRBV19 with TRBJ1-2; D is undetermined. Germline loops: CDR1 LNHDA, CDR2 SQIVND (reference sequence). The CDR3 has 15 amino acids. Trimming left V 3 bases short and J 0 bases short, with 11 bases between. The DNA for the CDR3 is TGTGCCAGTAGTATGGAAGGAGTCCCTAACTATGGCTACACCTTC. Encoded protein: CASSMEGVPNYGYTF. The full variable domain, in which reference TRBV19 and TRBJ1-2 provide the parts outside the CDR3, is DGGITQSPKYLFRKEGQNVTLSCEQNLNHDAMYWYRQDPGQGLRLIYYSQIVNDFQKGDIAEGYSVSREKKESFPLTVTSAQKNPTAFYLCASSMEGVPNYGYTFGSGTRLTVV.

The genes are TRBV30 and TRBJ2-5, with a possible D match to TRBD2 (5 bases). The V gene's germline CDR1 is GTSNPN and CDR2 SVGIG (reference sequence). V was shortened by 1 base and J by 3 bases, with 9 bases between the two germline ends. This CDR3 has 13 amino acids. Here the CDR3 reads CAWSGRAEETQYF. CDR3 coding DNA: TGTGCCTGGAGTGGTCGAGCGGAAGAGACCCAGTACTTC.

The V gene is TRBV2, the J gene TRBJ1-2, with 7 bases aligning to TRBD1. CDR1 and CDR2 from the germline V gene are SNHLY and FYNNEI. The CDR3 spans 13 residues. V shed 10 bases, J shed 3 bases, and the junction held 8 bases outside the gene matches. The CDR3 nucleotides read TGTGCCAACCCGGGACAGTCCCACTATGGCTACACCTTC. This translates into CANPGQSHYGYTF.

CDR3 amino acids: CASSSPGQINYNEQFF. In nucleotides, the CDR3 is TGTGCCAGCAGTTCTCCGGGACAGATTAACTACAATGAGCAGTTCTTC. The rearrangement links TRBV7-9 to TRBJ2-1; 7 bases are a match to TRBD1. The CDR3 runs to 16 residues. Germline V CDR1 and CDR2: SEHNR, FQNEAQ (reference sequence). V lost 6 bases, J lost 3 bases, and 11 bases stayed unmatched.

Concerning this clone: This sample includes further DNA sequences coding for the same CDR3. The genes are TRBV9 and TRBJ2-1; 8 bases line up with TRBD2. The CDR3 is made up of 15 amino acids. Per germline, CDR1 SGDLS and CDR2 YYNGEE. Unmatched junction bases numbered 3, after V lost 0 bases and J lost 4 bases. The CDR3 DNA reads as TGTGCCAGCAGCGTAGACCTAGCGGGTTACAATGAGCAGTTCTTC. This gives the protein CASSVDLAGYNEQFF.

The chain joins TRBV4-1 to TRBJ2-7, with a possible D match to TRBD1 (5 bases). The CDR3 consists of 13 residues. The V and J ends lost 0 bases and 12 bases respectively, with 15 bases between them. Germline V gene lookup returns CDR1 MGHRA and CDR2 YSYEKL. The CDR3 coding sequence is TGCGCCAGCAGCCAAGATACGGCAGCAGGGCGGTACTTC. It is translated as CASSQDTAAGRYF.

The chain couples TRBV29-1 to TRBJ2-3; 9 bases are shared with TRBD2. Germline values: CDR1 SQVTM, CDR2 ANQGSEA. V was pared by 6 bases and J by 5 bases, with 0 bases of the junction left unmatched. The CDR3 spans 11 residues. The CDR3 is CSVRGGDTQYF. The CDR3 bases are TGCAGCGTGCGGGGGGGAGATACGCAGTATTTT.

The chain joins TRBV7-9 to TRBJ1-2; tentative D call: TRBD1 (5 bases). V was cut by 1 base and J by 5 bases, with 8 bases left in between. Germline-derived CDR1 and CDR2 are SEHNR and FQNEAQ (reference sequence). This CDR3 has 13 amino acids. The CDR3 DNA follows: TGTGCCAGCAGCTTAGAGACAGAGTATGGCTACACCTTC. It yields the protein CASSLETEYGYTF.

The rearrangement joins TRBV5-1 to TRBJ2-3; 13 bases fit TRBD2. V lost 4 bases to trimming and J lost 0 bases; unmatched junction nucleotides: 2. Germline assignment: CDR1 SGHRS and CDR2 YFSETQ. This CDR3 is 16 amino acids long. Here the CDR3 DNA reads TGCGCCAGCAGCCCGGGACTAGCGGGAAGCACAGATACGCAGTATTTT. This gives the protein CASSPGLAGSTDTQYF.

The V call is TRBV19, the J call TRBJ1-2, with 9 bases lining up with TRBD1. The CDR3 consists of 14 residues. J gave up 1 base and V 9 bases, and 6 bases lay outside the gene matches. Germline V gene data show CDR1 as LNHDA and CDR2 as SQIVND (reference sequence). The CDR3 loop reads CASRTGQGNYGYTF. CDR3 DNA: TGTGCCAGCAGGACGGGACAGGGTAACTATGGCTACACCTTC.

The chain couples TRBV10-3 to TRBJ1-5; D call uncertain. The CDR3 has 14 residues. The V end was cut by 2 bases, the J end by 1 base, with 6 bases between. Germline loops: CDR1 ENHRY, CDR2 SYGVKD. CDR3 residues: CAISEPESNQPQHF. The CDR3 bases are TGTGCCATCAGTGAGCCCGAGAGCAATCAGCCCCAGCATTTT.

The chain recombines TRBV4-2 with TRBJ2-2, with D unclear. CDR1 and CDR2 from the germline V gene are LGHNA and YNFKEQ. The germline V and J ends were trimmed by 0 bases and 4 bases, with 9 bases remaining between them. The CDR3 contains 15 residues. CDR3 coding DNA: TGTGCCAGCAGCCAAGATCTGAGTTCCACCGGGGAGCTGTTTTTT. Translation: CASSQDLSSTGELFF.

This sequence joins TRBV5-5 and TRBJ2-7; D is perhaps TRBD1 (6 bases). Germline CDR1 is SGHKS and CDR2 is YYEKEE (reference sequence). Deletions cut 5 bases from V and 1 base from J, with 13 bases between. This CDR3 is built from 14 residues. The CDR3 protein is CASRFRTESYEQYF. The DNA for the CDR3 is TGTGCCAGCAGATTTAGGACAGAGTCCTACGAGCAGTACTTC. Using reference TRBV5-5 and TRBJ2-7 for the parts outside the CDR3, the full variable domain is DAGVTQSPTHLIKTRGQQVTLRCSPISGHKSVSWYQQVLGQGPQFIFQYYEKEERGRGNFPDRFSARQFPNYSSELNVNALLLGDSALYLCASRFRTESYEQYFGPGTRLTVT.

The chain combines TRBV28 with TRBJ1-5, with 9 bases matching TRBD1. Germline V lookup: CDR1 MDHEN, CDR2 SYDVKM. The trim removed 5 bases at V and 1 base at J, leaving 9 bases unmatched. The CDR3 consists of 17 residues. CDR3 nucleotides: TGTGCCAGCAGTCCACTGACAGGGGGAGGGAGCAATCAGCCCCAGCATTTT. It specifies CASSPLTGGGSNQPQHF.

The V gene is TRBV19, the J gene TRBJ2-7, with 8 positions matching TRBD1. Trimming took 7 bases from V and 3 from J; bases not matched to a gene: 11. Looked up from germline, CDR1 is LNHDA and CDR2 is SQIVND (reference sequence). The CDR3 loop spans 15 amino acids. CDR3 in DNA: TGTGCCAGTACCACCCTAGGTGACAGGGGCTACGAGCAGTACTTC. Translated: CASTTLGDRGYEQYF.

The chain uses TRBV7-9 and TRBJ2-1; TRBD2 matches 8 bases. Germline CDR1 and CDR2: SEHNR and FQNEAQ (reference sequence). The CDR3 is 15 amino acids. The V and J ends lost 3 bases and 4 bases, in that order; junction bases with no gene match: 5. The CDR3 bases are TGTGCCAGCAGCTTTTCGGGGGGGACTTACAATGAGCAGTTCTTC. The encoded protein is CASSFSGGTYNEQFF.

In nucleotides, the CDR3 is TGTGCCAGCTCCCCAGGGGGCTCGGGGACTGAAGCTTTCTTT. It encodes CASSPGGSGTEAFF. This chain connects TRBV18 to TRBJ1-1; 8 nucleotides line up with TRBD1. CDR1 is KGHSH, CDR2 LQKENI, per germline. V lost 6 bases, J lost 5 bases, and 8 bases stayed unmatched. The CDR3 spans 14 residues.

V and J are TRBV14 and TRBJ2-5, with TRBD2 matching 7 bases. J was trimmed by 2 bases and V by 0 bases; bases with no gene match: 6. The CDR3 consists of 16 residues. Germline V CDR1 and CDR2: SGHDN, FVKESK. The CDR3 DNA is TGTGCCAGCAGCCAAGATGGCGGGAGTACTCAAGAGACCCAGTACTTC. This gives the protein CASSQDGGSTQETQYF.

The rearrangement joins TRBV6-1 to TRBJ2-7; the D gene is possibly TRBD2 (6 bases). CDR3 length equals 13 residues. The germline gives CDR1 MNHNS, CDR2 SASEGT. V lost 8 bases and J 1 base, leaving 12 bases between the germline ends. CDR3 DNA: TGTGCCAGCCCAGGGAGGCATTCCTACGAGCAGTACTTC. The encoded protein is CASPGRHSYEQYF.

The CDR3 DNA reads as TGTGCCAGCAGTGGAGGGGGTGGGCCCCAGCATTTT. It codes for CASSGGGGPQHF. This chain joins TRBV6-1 and TRBJ1-5, with a weak D call TRBD1 (6 bases). There are 12 residues in the CDR3. Germline V CDR1 and CDR2: MNHNS, SASEGT. V lost 4 bases and J 9 bases, leaving 10 bases between the germline ends.